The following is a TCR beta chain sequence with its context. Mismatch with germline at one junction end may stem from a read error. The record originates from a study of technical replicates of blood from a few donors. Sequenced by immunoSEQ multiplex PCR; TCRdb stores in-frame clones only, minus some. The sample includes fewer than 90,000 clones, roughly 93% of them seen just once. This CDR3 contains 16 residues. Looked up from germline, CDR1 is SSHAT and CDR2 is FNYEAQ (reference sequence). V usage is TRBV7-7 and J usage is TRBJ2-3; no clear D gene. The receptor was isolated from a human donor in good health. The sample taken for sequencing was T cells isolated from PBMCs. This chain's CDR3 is CASSLGSSLGTDTQYF. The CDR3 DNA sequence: TGTGCTAGCAGCTTAGGGTCCTCTTTAGGCACAGATACGCAGTATTTT.